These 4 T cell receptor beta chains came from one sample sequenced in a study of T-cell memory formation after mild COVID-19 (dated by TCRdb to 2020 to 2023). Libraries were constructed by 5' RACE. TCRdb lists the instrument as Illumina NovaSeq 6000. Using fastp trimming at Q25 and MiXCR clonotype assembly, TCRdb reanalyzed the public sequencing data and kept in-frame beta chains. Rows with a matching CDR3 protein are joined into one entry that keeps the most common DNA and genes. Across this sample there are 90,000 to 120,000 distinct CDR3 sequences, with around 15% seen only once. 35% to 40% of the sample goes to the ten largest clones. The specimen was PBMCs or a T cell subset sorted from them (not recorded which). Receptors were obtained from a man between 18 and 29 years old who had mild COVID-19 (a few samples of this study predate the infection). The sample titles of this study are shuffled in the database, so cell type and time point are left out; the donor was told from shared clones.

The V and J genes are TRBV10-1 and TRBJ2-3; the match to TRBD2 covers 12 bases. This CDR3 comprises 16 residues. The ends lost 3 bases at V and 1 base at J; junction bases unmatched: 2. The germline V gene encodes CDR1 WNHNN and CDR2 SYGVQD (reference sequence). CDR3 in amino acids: CASSERLAGGTDTQYF. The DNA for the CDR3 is TGCGCCAGCAGTGAACGACTAGCGGGGGGCACAGATACGCAGTATTTT.

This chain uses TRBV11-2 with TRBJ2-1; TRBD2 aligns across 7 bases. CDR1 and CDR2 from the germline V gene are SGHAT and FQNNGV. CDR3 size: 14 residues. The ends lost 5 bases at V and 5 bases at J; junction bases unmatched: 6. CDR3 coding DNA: TGTGCCAGCAGCACCGGGGGAGGGCACAATGAGCAGTTCTTC. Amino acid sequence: CASSTGGGHNEQFF.

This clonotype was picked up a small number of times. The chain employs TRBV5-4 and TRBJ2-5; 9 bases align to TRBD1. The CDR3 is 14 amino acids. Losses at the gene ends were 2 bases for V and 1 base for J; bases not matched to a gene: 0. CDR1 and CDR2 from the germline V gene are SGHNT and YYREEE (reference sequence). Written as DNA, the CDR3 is TGTGCCAGCAGCTTACAGGGGGCCCAAGAGACCCAGTACTTC. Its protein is CASSLQGAQETQYF.

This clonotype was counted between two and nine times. The CDR3 reads CASSSTGTESYEQYF. CDR3 coding DNA: TGTGCCAGCAGCAGCACCGGGACGGAGTCCTACGAGCAGTACTTC. The chain is built from TRBV7-9 and TRBJ2-7; TRBD1 or TRBD2 may be the D gene (5 bases each). Trimming took 5 bases from V and 1 from J, leaving 15 bases between them. The CDR3 is made up of 15 amino acids. Germline V gene lookup returns CDR1 SEHNR and CDR2 FQNEAQ (reference sequence). Based on the CDR3 plus reference TRBV7-9 and TRBJ2-7, the full variable domain is DTGVSQNPRHKITKRGQNVTFRCDPISEHNRLYWYRQTLGQGPEFLTYFQNEAQLEKSRLLSDRFSAERPKGSFSTLEIQRTEQGDSAMYLCASSSTGTESYEQYFGPGTRLTVT.